This T cell receptor (beta chain) comes out of a study of T cells in Graves' hyperthyroidism and ophthalmopathy. The table lists this clonotype with many counts. The antigen is unknown. The CDR3 has 13 amino acids. V gave up 0 bases and J gave up 8 bases, with 11 bases separating them. CDR1 is LNHNV, CDR2 YYDKDF, per germline (reference sequence). Study-level points and caveats: With a median lead of 6.5 months before onset, the model predicted ophthalmopathy.

RNA transcripts provided the source from which TCR beta CDR3 regions were amplified. First-round RT-PCR of the TCR CDR3 relied on the HTBI primer set. TCRdb re-analysed the multiplex PCR reads in MiXCR, keeping a single row per CDR3 protein. The data show about 540,000 distinct CDR3 sequences, under 60% seen once. Material: peripheral blood or thyroid tissue (not recorded which). The origin of this receptor is a woman aged 18-29 years with Graves' hyperthyroidism. This chain connects TRBV15 to TRBJ2-7; D unresolved. CDR3 in DNA: TGTGCCACCAGCAGAGAGTCTGTAAAAAAGCAGTACTTC. It translates to CATSRESVKKQYF.